Presented here are 22 T cell receptor beta chains from one specimen sequenced in a study of blood T cell repertoires in COVID-19. The protocol was immunoSEQ multiplex PCR, while the TCRdb copy is restricted to in-frame clones and leaves out a portion. The sample yields under 30,000 clones, 80% seen once. Sample: peripheral blood. These receptors all come from a woman in her seventies with acute or convalescent COVID-19.

The V gene is TRBV2, the J gene TRBJ1-1; D might be TRBD1 (5 bases). This CDR3 region has 14 residues. Per germline, CDR1 SNHLY and CDR2 FYNNEI. Trimming pared 2 bases from V and 5 bases from J, leaving 12 bases between. The CDR3 sequence is CASSEYLGGTEAFF. Written as DNA, the CDR3 is TGTGCCAGCAGTGAATATTTGGGGGGTACTGAAGCTTTCTTT.

This clone was detected only a few times. The chain employs TRBV6-6 and TRBJ1-2; tentative D call: TRBD1 (5 bases). V lost 8 bases and J 8 bases, leaving 12 bases between the germline ends. There are 11 residues in the CDR3. Germline assignment: CDR1 MNHNY and CDR2 SVGAGI (reference sequence). The CDR3 spells CASGWGAGYTF. The CDR3 region has the DNA TGTGCCAGCGGCTGGGGCGCGGGCTACACCTTC.

The chain links TRBV4-1 to TRBJ2-3; D remains ambiguous. Per germline, CDR1 MGHRA and CDR2 YSYEKL. With 3 bases removed from V and 6 bases from J, the gap between germline ends came to 16 bases. CDR3 length: 15 amino acids. Written as DNA, the CDR3 is TGCGCCAGCAGCCAGCCGGGTCTCATGGCGGATACGCAGTATTTT. It encodes CASSQPGLMADTQYF.

This clone was observed once. The chain is built from TRBV2 and TRBJ2-7; 11 positions match TRBD1. There are 14 residues in the CDR3. After removal of 7 bases from V and 7 bases from J, the junction contained 9 bases not matched to a gene. Germline V CDR1 and CDR2: SNHLY, FYNNEI. CDR3 amino acids: CASTWDRGMGEQYF. CDR3 in DNA: TGTGCCAGCACTTGGGACAGGGGGATGGGGGAGCAGTACTTC.

This chain links TRBV4-1 with TRBJ2-7, with TRBD2 matching over 11 bases. With V trimmed by 4 bases and J by 5 bases, 7 bases remained unmatched. CDR3 length equals 15 residues. Per the germline V gene, CDR1 is MGHRA and CDR2 is YSYEKL. The DNA for the CDR3 is TGCGCCAGCAGCCTCTTAGCGGGAGGGCCCCACGAGCAGTACTTC. Its protein product is CASSLLAGGPHEQYF.

The chain joins TRBV5-6 to TRBJ1-1; a weak D match, TRBD1 (5 bases). Germline CDR1 and CDR2: SGHDT and YYEEEE. The CDR3 has 14 residues. The V gene lost 4 bases and the J gene lost 1 base, with 11 bases spanning the gap. CDR3 in DNA: TGTGCCAGCAGCCTAGGACATTCGAACACTGAAGCTTTCTTT. Amino acids: CASSLGHSNTEAFF.

The V and J genes are TRBV18 and TRBJ2-7, with 9 bases fitting TRBD1. CDR1 is KGHSH, CDR2 LQKENI, per germline. The CDR3 is made up of 16 amino acids. With 3 bases clipped from V and 4 bases from J, the junction kept 10 bases outside the gene matches. The CDR3 loop reads CASSPKLVGQGYEQYF. The CDR3, as DNA: TGTGCCAGCTCACCGAAACTAGTGGGACAGGGTTACGAGCAGTACTTC. Using reference TRBV18 and TRBJ2-7 for the parts outside the CDR3, the full variable domain is NAGVMQNPRHLVRRRGQEARLRCSPMKGHSHVYWYRQLPEEGLKFMVYLQKENIIDESGMPKERFSAEFPKEGPSILRIQQVVRGDSAAYFCASSPKLVGQGYEQYFGPGTRLTVT.

The chain couples TRBV23-1 to TRBJ2-1; D is unclear. TRBV23-1 is identified as an open reading frame with a role that is uncertain. The V and J ends lost 7 bases and 4 bases respectively, with 11 bases between them. CDR3 length: 13 residues. CDR3 in amino acids: CASTLTLYNEQFF. The CDR3 DNA reads as TGCGCCAGCACCTTAACGCTATACAATGAGCAGTTCTTC.

This clone was seen a handful of times. The chain is built from TRBV20-1 and TRBJ1-6; the D is unclear. The CDR3 loop spans 15 amino acids. V was shortened by 3 bases and J by 8 bases, with 17 bases between the two germline ends. The germline V gene has CDR1 DFQATT and CDR2 SNEGSKA (reference sequence). The CDR3 DNA sequence: TGCAGTGCTAGTAGGCGAGGAACCCTGGATTCACCCCTCCACTTT. Its protein is CSASRRGTLDSPLHF.

This chain links TRBV27 with TRBJ2-1, with TRBD2 as a possible D gene (6 bases). Germline CDR1 and CDR2: MNHEY and SMNVEV (reference sequence). V dropped 0 bases and J dropped 9 bases, with 18 bases sitting between them. The CDR3 loop spans 16 amino acids. DNA of the CDR3: TGTGCCAGCAGTTTATCCCGTCTGACTAGATCTGCTGAGCAGTTCTTC. Amino acid sequence: CASSLSRLTRSAEQFF.

This chain links TRBV5-8 with TRBJ2-5; 10 nucleotides line up with TRBD1. The CDR3 covers 16 residues. V shed 0 bases and J 4 bases; nucleotides not matched to a gene: 6. From germline, CDR1 is SGHTS and CDR2 YDEGEE. This CDR3 reads CASSLGDRGRAETQYF. Here the CDR3 DNA reads TGTGCCAGCAGCTTGGGGGACAGGGGAAGGGCAGAGACCCAGTACTTC.

The chain uses TRBV7-9 and TRBJ2-4; TRBD1 aligns across 7 bases. J was trimmed by 0 bases and V by 4 bases; bases with no gene match: 12. CDR3 size: 18 residues. From germline, CDR1 is SEHNR and CDR2 FQNEAQ (reference sequence). CDR3 nucleotide sequence: TGTGCCAGCAGCTCAATCGACAGGGATCCACTAGCCAAAAACATTCAGTACTTC. Translated, it gives CASSSIDRDPLAKNIQYF. The full variable domain, completed using reference TRBV7-9 and TRBJ2-4, is DTGVSQNPRHKITKRGQNVTFRCDPISEHNRLYWYRQTLGQGPEFLTYFQNEAQLEKSRLLSDRFSAERPKGSFSTLEIQRTEQGDSAMYLCASSSIDRDPLAKNIQYFGAGTRLSVL.

The V gene is TRBV5-1, the J gene TRBJ2-4; D is possibly TRBD1 (6 bases). With 3 bases removed from V and 8 bases from J, the gap between germline ends came to 12 bases. Per germline, CDR1 SGHRS and CDR2 YFSETQ. This CDR3 comprises 13 residues. CDR3 in amino acids: CASSSEQGDIQYF. The CDR3 nucleotides are TGCGCCAGCAGCTCCGAACAGGGTGACATTCAGTACTTC.

This clone showed up just once. CDR3 loop: CASRSLGGQPQHF. As DNA, the CDR3 is TGTGCCAGCAGGAGTCTCGGAGGTCAGCCCCAGCATTTT. The rearrangement joins TRBV6-5 to TRBJ1-5; D gene unclear. V was clipped by 6 bases and J by 6 bases, with 12 bases between them. CDR1 and CDR2 (germline): MNHEY, SVGAGI. The CDR3 totals 13 residues.

The chain links TRBV2 to TRBJ2-1, with 8 bases lining up with TRBD2. V lost 7 bases and J lost 0; bases outside the gene matches: 5. Germline V gives CDR1 SNHLY, CDR2 FYNNEI. The CDR3 totals 15 residues. This CDR3 is CASKVAGSSYNEQFF. The CDR3 coding sequence is TGTGCCAGCAAGGTAGCGGGGAGCTCCTACAATGAGCAGTTCTTC. Together with reference TRBV2 and TRBJ2-1, the CDR3 gives the full variable domain: EPEVTQTPSHQVTQMGQEVILRCVPISNHLYFYWYRQILGQKVEFLVSFYNNEISEKSEIFDDQFSVERPDGSNFTLKIRSTKLEDSAMYFCASKVAGSSYNEQFFGPGTRLTVL.

This clone appeared a few times. The same CDR3 can be traced to other DNA sequences in this sample. In nucleotides, the CDR3 is TGCGCCAGCAGCTTGGGACTAGCGGGAGCCGGGGAGCTGTTTTTT. This sequence encodes CASSLGLAGAGELFF. The genes are TRBV5-1 and TRBJ2-2; TRBD2 aligns across 12 bases. The CDR3 is 15 residues long. J lost 6 bases, V lost 0 bases, and 0 bases had no gene match. Germline V CDR1 and CDR2: SGHRS, YFSETQ. Complete variable domain (other parts from reference TRBV5-1 and TRBJ2-2): KAGVTQTPRYLIKTRGQQVTLSCSPISGHRSVSWYQQTPGQGLQFLFEYFSETQRNKGNFPGRFSGRQFSNSRSEMNVSTLELGDSALYLCASSLGLAGAGELFFGEGSRLTVL.

This chain links TRBV5-1 with TRBJ1-1, with D maybe TRBD1 (5 bases). The germline V and J ends were trimmed by 2 bases and 7 bases, with 9 bases remaining between them. CDR3 size: 12 residues. Germline values: CDR1 SGHRS, CDR2 YFSETQ. CDR3 protein: CASSFSGIEAFF. CDR3 in DNA: TGCGCCAGCAGCTTCTCAGGGATTGAAGCTTTCTTT.

This chain joins TRBV18 and TRBJ2-5; D gene ambiguous. The CDR3 is made up of 15 amino acids. The germline CDR1 and CDR2 sequences are KGHSH and LQKENI. The V gene lost 0 bases and the J gene lost 2 bases, with 10 bases spanning the gap. CDR3 protein: CASSPPQAEQETQYF. The CDR3 region has the DNA TGTGCCAGCTCACCACCCCAGGCAGAGCAAGAGACCCAGTACTTC.

In this sample, this clone turned up a few times. The genes are TRBV10-3 and TRBJ2-7; D is perhaps TRBD2 (5 bases). Germline V gene sequence: CDR1 ENHRY, CDR2 SYGVKD. The CDR3 runs to 12 residues. The germline V and J ends were trimmed by 11 bases and 0 bases, with 11 bases remaining between them. CDR3 residues: CASTSSSYEQYF. The CDR3 nucleotides read TGTGCCTCTACTAGTAGCTCCTACGAGCAGTACTTC.

The CDR3 DNA sequence: TGTGCCAGCTCACCGTCGCAGGTCAATCAGCCCCAGCATTTT. The encoded protein is CASSPSQVNQPQHF. The chain uses TRBV18 and TRBJ1-5; unclear D gene. CDR3 size: 14 residues. Trimming stripped 3 bases from V and 3 bases from J, with 9 bases between. The germline V gene encodes CDR1 KGHSH and CDR2 LQKENI.

The J gene is TRBJ2-7, the V gene TRBV5-8; D unclear. The V gene lost 2 bases and the J gene lost 3 bases, with 6 bases spanning the gap. Per the germline V gene, CDR1 is SGHTS and CDR2 is YDEGEE. The CDR3 has 12 amino acids. The CDR3 here is CASSFSVYEQYF. The CDR3 nucleotides read TGTGCCAGCAGCTTTTCAGTCTACGAGCAGTACTTC.

This clone was recorded only once. V usage is TRBV28 and J usage is TRBJ2-6, with D tentatively TRBD2 (6 bases). CDR1 and CDR2 from the germline V gene are MDHEN and SYDVKM. This CDR3 is 17 amino acids long. V lost 6 bases to trimming and J lost 3 bases, with 18 bases between them. CDR3 in amino acids: CASRGHRRGGGANVLTF. The CDR3 DNA reads as TGTGCCAGCAGGGGCCACCGAAGGGGAGGTGGGGCCAACGTCCTGACTTTC.